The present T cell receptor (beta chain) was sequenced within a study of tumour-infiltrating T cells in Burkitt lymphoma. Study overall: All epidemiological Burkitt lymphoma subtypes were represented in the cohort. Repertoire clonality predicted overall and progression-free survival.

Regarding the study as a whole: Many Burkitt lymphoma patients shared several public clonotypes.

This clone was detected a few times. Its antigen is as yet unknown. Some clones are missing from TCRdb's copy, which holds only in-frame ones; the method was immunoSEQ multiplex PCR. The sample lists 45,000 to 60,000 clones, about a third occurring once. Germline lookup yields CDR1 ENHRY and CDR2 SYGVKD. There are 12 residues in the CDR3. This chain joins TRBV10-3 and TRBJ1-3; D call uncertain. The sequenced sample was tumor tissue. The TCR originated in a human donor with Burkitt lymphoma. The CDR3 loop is CTTTRSGNTIYF. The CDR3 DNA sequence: TGTACAACGACGCGCTCTGGAAACACCATATATTTT.